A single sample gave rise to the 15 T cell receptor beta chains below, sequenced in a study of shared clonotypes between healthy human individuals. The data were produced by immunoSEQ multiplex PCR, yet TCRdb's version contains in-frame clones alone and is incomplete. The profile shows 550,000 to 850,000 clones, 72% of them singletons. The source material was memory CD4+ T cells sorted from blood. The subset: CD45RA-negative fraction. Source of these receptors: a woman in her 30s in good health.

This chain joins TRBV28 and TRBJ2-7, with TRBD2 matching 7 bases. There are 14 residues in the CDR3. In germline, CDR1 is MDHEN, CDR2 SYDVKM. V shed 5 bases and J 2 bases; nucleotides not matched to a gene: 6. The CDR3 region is CASSVTGGPYEQYF. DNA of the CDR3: TGTGCCAGCAGTGTCACGGGAGGTCCCTACGAGCAGTACTTC.

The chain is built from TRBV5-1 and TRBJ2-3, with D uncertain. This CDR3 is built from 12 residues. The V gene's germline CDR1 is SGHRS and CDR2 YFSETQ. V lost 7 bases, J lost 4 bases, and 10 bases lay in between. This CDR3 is CASAQGADTQYF. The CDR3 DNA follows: TGCGCCAGCGCCCAAGGAGCAGATACGCAGTATTTT.

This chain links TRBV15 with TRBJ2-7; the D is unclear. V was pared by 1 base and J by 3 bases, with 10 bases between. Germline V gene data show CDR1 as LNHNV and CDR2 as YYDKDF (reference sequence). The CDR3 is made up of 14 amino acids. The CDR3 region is CATSRAEIRYEQYF. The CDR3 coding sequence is TGTGCCACCAGCAGAGCGGAGATCCGCTACGAGCAGTACTTC.

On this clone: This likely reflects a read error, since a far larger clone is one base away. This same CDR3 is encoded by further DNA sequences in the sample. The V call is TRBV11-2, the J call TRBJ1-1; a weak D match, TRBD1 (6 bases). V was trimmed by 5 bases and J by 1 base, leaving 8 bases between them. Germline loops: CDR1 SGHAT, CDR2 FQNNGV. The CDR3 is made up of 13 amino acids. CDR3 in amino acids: CASSLTGNTEAFF. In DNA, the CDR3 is TGTGCCAGCAGCCTGACAGGGAACACTGAAGCTTTCTTT.

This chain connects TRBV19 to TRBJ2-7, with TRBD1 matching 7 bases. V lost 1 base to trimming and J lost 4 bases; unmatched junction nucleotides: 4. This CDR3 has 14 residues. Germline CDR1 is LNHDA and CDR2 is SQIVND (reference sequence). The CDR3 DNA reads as TGTGCCAGTAGTATAGGGACAGGTCTATACGAGCAGTACTTC. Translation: CASSIGTGLYEQYF.

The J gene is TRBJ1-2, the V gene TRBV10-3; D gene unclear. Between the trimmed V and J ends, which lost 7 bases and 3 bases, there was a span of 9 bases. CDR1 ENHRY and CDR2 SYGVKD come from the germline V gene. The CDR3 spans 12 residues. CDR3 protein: CAITRSHYGYTF. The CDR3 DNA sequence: TGTGCCATCACAAGGAGCCACTATGGCTACACCTTC.

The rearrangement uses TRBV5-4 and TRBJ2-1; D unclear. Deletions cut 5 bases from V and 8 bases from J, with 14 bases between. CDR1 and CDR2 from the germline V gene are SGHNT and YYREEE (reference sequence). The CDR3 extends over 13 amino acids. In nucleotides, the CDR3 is TGTGCCAGCAGACATTCCTCGGCGGATGAGCAGTTCTTC. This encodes CASRHSSADEQFF.

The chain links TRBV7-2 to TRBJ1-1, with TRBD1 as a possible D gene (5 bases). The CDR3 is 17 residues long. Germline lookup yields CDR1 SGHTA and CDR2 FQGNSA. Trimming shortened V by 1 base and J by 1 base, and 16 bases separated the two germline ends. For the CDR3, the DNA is TGTGCCAGCAGCTTAGATCAAGGGGCGTGGAGGAACACTGAAGCTTTCTTT. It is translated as CASSLDQGAWRNTEAFF.

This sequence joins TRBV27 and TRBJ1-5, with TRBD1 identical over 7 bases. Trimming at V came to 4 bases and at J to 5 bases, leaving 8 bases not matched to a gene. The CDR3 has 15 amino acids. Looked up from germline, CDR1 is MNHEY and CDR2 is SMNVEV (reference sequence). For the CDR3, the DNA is TGTGCCAGCAGTTCGATACAGGGGACGCATCAGCCCCAGCATTTT. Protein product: CASSSIQGTHQPQHF.

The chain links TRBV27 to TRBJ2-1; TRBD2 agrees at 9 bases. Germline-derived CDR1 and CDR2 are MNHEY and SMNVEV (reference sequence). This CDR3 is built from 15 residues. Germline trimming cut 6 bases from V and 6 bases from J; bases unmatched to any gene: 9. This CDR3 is CASRRAGGLGNEQFF. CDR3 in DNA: TGTGCCAGCAGGAGAGCGGGAGGATTGGGCAATGAGCAGTTCTTC.

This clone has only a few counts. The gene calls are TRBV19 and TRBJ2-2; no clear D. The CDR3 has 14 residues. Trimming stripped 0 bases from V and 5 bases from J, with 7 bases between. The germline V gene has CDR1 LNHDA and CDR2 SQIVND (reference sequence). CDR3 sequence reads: CASSIELGTGELFF. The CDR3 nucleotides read TGTGCCAGTAGTATAGAATTGGGTACCGGGGAGCTGTTTTTT.

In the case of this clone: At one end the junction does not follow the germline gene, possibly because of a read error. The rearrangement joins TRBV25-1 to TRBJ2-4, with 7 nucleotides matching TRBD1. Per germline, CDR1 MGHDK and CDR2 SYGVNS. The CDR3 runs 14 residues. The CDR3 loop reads CASTERGPGGIQYF. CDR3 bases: TGTGCCAGCACTGAACGCGGCCCAGGGGGCATTCAGTACTTC.

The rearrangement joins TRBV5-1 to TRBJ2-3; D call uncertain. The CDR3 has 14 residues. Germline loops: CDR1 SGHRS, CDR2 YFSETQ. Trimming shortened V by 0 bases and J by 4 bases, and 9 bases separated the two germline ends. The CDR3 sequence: CASSLAIGPDTQYF. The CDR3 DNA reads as TGCGCCAGCAGCTTGGCGATCGGGCCAGATACGCAGTATTTT.

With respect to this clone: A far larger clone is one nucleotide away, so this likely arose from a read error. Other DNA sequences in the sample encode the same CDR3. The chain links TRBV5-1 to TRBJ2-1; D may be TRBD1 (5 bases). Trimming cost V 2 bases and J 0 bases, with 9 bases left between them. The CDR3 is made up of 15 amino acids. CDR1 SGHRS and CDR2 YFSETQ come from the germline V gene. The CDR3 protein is CASSFDSSSYNEQFF. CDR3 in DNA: TGCGCCAGCAGCTTTGACAGCAGCTCCTACAATGAGCAGTTCTTC.

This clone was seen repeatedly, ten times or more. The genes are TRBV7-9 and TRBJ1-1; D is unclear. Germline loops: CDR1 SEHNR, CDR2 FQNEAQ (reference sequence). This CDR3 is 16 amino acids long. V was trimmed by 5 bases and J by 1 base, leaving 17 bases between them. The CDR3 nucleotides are TGTGCCAGCAGCCCCAACCCACAGAGGTCGAACACTGAAGCTTTCTTT. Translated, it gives CASSPNPQRSNTEAFF.